This is a list of T cell receptor beta chains from one sample in a study of cytomegalovirus exposure and HLA in healthy donors. Assay used: immunoSEQ multiplex PCR; TCRdb lists only in-frame clones, some missing. The sample has some 120,000 clones, 80% seen once; the top ten hold less than 0.25%. Material: PBMCs. The receptor set was obtained from a man aged 50-59 years in good health and CMV-seronegative. CDR3s include the opening cysteine and the closing phenylalanine or tryptophan. The D gene is left open where the match is weak. The listing skips clone size in some rows; elsewhere it reads once, few, many or a size class.

clone size	J gene	D gene	CDR3 length	V gene	CDR3 protein	CDR3 DNA
NA	TRBJ2-1	TRBD1	13	TRBV19	CASRDRVAGEQFF	TGTGCCAGTAGAGACAGGGTCGCGGGTGAGCAGTTCTTC
NA	TRBJ2-3	TRBD2	16	TRBV9	CASSVGLAESTDTQYF	TGTGCCAGCAGCGTAGGACTAGCTGAGAGCACAGATACGCAGTATTTT
few	TRBJ1-6	NA	14	TRBV27	CASSLQVQRSPLHF	TGTGCCAGCAGTTTACAGGTCCAAAGGTCACCCCTCCACTTT
NA	TRBJ2-3	TRBD2	16	TRBV5-4	CASSILAGARTDTQYF	TGTGCCAGCAGCATACTAGCGGGGGCCCGCACAGATACGCAGTATTTT
NA	TRBJ2-3	TRBD2	15	TRBV5-1	CASSLERGALGTQYF	TGCGCCAGCAGCTTGGAGCGGGGGGCCCTGGGTACGCAGTATTTT
few	TRBJ2-6	NA	19	TRBV11-2	CASSLDGVVGGLRANVLTF	TGTGCCAGCAGCTTAGATGGCGTGGTTGGAGGTCTGAGGGCCAACGTCCTGACTTTC
NA	TRBJ2-7	TRBD2	17	TRBV7-9	CASSPGGRPRGSYEQYF	TGTGCCAGCAGCCCGGGGGGACGGCCGAGGGGATCCTACGAGCAGTACTTC
NA	TRBJ2-1	TRBD2	17	TRBV7-2	CASSVSASGSSYNEQFF	TGTGCCAGCAGCGTGTCTGCTAGCGGGAGCTCCTACAATGAGCAGTTCTTC
NA	TRBJ2-7	NA	14	TRBV11-2	CASSWGSPSYEQYF	TGTGCCAGCAGCTGGGGCTCTCCATCCTACGAGCAGTACTTC
NA	TRBJ2-5	TRBD1	16	TRBV7-8	CASSLAGTGRQETQYF	TGTGCCAGCAGCTTAGCCGGGACAGGGCGACAAGAGACCCAGTACTTC
NA	TRBJ1-5	NA	15	TRBV21-1	CASSSDRHSNQPQHF	TGTGCCAGCAGTTCGGACAGACATAGCAATCAGCCCCAGCATTTT
NA	TRBJ2-7	TRBD1	16	TRBV5-1	CASSLDGRTGGNEQYF	TGCGCCAGCAGCTTGGATGGTCGGACAGGGGGTAACGAGCAGTACTTC
NA	TRBJ2-3	NA	15	TRBV7-9	CASSFTGTSSSTQYF	TGTGCCAGCAGCTTTACTGGGACTTCCTCCAGTACGCAGTATTTT
NA	TRBJ2-3	NA	15	TRBV7-2	CASSRDPGGTDTQYF	TGTGCCAGCTCACGGGACCCTGGAGGGACAGATACGCAGTATTTT
NA	TRBJ2-3	TRBD1	13	TRBV6-1	CAVNYRGTDTQYF	TGTGCCGTTAATTACAGGGGAACAGATACGCAGTATTTT
NA	TRBJ2-2	TRBD1	15	TRBV25-1	CASSEPETGAGELFF	TGTGCCAGCAGTGAGCCCGAGACAGGGGCCGGGGAGCTGTTTTTT